This T cell receptor (beta chain) emerged from a study of early T cells in non-severe SARS-CoV-2 infection listed by TCRdb under 2021. A note on the overall study: Because TCR sequencing relied on bulk RNA taken from unsorted whole blood, pairing of alpha and beta chains was not possible. Points the paper makes about the study in general: VDJdb matching was skewed toward anti-spike CD8 responses and likely underestimated virus-specific expansions by missing private and CD4 specificities.

Set within a cohort of healthcare workers in London, UK, this nested case-control study involved weekly PCR testing of nasopharyngeal swabs along with blood sampling. Healthcare workers were recruited between 23 and 31 March 2020, during the week of the UK lockdown, and were followed weekly for up to roughly 16 weeks. Libraries were prepared through 5' RACE. Sequencing relied on a NextSeq 500. In the TCR library protocol, unique molecular identifiers were attached to individual cDNA molecules to correct for PCR bias and sequencing error. Sequencing covered both TCR alpha and beta chains, and within each sample the abundances of alpha and beta sequences were tightly co-correlated. Processing in the source paper ran as follows. Decombinator V4 was used to annotate TCR sequences for V gene, J gene and CDR3. TCRs were defined as expanded if a significant change between any two time points was detected under a Poisson model with p below 0.0001. TCR abundances were normalised to the total number of TCRs sequenced per sample and were expressed as counts per million. MAIT TCRs were defined by TRAV1-2 paired with TRAJ12, TRAJ20 or TRAJ33, and iNKT TCRs by TRAV10 paired with TRAJ18. VDJdb, accessed 1 November 2021, was searched for CMV, EBV and SARS-CoV-2 annotated TCRs, excluding TCRs annotated for multiple antigens. TCRdb cleaned the public reads at Q25 with fastp, built clones with MiXCR and kept in-frame beta chains. When rows share a CDR3 protein, they turn into one entry using the most common DNA and genes. The authors' filters were not applied to this entry. For this sample there are about 66,000 distinct CDR3 sequences; 20% to 25% appear just once. Jointly, the top ten make up 15% to 20% of the sample.

V is pruned by 5 bases and J by 4 bases, leaving 4 bases of the junction without a gene match. The germline V gene supplies CDR1 SGHVS and CDR2 FQNEAQ. Including the terminal cysteine and phenylalanine, the CDR3 comprises 14 residues. The kept DNA is CDR3 alone, 42 bases in frame from the first base. This clonotype has only a few counts. Which antigen it targets is not known. Base qualities are not provided; no much larger clone lies one nucleotide away. The chain links TRBV7-8 with TRBJ1-4, and TRBD1 aligns with 7 junction nucleotides. The sequenced sample was whole blood, obtained at baseline. The source of this sequence is an adult who was a healthcare worker with PCR-confirmed SARS-CoV-2 infection or an uninfected control (not recorded which). The bases read TGTGCCAGCAGCCTCCGGGACAGTAATGAAAAACTGTTTTTT. Its translation reads: CASSLRDSNEKLFF.